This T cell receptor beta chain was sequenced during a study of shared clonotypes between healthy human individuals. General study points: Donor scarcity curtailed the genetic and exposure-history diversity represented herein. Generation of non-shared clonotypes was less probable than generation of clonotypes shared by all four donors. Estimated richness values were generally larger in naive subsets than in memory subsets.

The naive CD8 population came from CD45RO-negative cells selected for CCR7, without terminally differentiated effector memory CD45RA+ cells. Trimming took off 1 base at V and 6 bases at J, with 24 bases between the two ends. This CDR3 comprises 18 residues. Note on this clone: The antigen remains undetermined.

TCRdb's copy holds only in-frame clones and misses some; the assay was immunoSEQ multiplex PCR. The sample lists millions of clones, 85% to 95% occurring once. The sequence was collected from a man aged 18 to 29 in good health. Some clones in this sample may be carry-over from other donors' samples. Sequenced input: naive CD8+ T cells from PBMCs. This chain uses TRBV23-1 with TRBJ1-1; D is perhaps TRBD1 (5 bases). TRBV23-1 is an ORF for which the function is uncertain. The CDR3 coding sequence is TGCGCCAGCAGTCAATTGCCAAAACCCGGGGCCCCGGACCCTGAAGCTTTCTTT. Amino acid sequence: CASSQLPKPGAPDPEAFF.